The 12 T cell receptor beta chains in this list originate from one sample, sequenced in a study of spatial heterogeneity in lung cancer. No antigens are known for them. This sample's time point: sample taken at primary tumor resection. TCRdb passed the 5' RACE reads through MiXCR, listing each CDR3 protein once. The sample consists of 15,000 to 20,000 distinct CDR3 sequences, 6% to 7.5% of them appearing once. General study results and limits: For expanded intratumoral alpha and beta TCRs, counts tracked tumor mutation counts.

The material sequenced was lung tumor tissue, taken at surgery. The receptors shown here come from a female donor with early-stage non-small cell lung cancer.

This clonotype was observed a few times. The chain links TRBV12-3 or TRBV12-4 to TRBJ1-6; TRBD1 agrees at 8 bases. V shed 4 bases, J shed 4 bases, and the junction held 21 bases outside the gene matches. The CDR3 is 21 amino acids. CDR3 coding DNA: TGTGCCAGCAGTTCTTCAGGACACAGGGGGATAGCTGGAATGTATAATTCACCCCTCCACTTT. Amino acid sequence: CASSSSGHRGIAGMYNSPLHF.

The genes are TRBV5-8 and TRBJ1-4; 10 bases fit TRBD1. The CDR3 runs to 15 residues. The germline gives CDR1 SGHTS, CDR2 YDEGEE. Losses at the gene ends were 4 bases for V and 7 bases for J; bases not matched to a gene: 7. CDR3 loop: CASSQTGTGAEKLFF. As DNA, the CDR3 is TGTGCCAGCAGCCAAACCGGGACAGGGGCTGAAAAACTGTTTTTT.

In regard to this clonotype: Given a much more abundant clone one base away, this may be a read error. J is TRBJ2-7 and V is TRBV7-8; TRBD2 agrees at 10 bases. CDR3 length equals 16 residues. The V gene's germline CDR1 is SGHVS and CDR2 FQNEAQ. The CDR3 nucleotides are TGTGCCAGCAGCCCAGAAAAGCGGGGGGGCTCCTACGAGCAGCACTTC. Translating gives CASSPEKRGGSYEQHF.

The gene calls are TRBV5-1 and TRBJ2-7, with TRBD1 matching over 7 bases. Germline V gene data show CDR1 as SGHRS and CDR2 as YFSETQ. The V and J ends lost 4 bases and 5 bases, in that order; junction bases with no gene match: 12. CDR3 size: 15 residues. The CDR3 sequence: CASSAGTAVGDEQYF. The CDR3 coding sequence is TGCGCCAGCAGCGCAGGGACAGCCGTTGGGGACGAGCAGTACTTC.

Only a few counts were recorded for this clonotype. The genes are TRBV6-6 and TRBJ1-1, with TRBD1 identical over 9 bases. J gave up 5 bases and V 3 bases, and 19 bases lay outside the gene matches. Germline CDR1 is MNHNY and CDR2 is SVGAGI (reference sequence). The CDR3 length is 19 residues. CDR3 in amino acids: CASSYPNRGLLGRETEAFF. CDR3 bases: TGTGCCAGCAGTTATCCTAACAGGGGGCTTCTCGGACGGGAGACTGAAGCTTTCTTT.

V usage is TRBV5-5 and J usage is TRBJ1-6; no firm D call. Germline CDR1 SGHKS, CDR2 YYEKEE (reference sequence). Trimming removed 2 bases from V and 7 bases from J, with 16 bases in between. CDR3 size: 16 residues. The CDR3 protein is CASSLGGLGSNSPLHF. CDR3 DNA sequence: TGTGCCAGCAGCTTAGGAGGACTTGGATCCAATTCACCCCTCCACTTT.

This clonotype was detected only a few times. Written as DNA, the CDR3 is TGTGCCAGCAGCGCAGGGGGCGGTGAAAAACTGTTTTTT. Protein sequence: CASSAGGGEKLFF. This chain joins TRBV7-2 and TRBJ1-4, with 8 bases that match TRBD1. This CDR3 spans 13 amino acids. Germline-derived CDR1 and CDR2 are SGHTA and FQGNSA. Trimming took 5 bases from V and 7 from J; bases not matched to a gene: 3. The full variable domain, rest sourced from reference TRBV7-2 and TRBJ1-4, is GAGVSQSPSNKVTEKGKDVELRCDPISGHTALYWYRQSLGQGLEFLIYFQGNSAPDKSGLPSDRFSAERTGGSVSTLTIQRTQQEDSAVYLCASSAGGGEKLFFGSGTQLSVL.

The chain uses TRBV14 and TRBJ2-1, with D perhaps TRBD2 (5 bases). V shed 1 base and J shed 5 bases, with 9 bases lying between them. The CDR3 is made up of 14 amino acids. Germline CDR1 and CDR2: SGHDN and FVKESK. As DNA, the CDR3 is TGTGCCAGCAGCCAAGCTTTCGGGGACAATGAGCAGTTCTTC. Translating gives CASSQAFGDNEQFF.

The sample holds a few counts of this clonotype. The CDR3 sequence: CASRFRVAGVTDTQYF. The CDR3 region has the DNA TGTGCCAGCAGGTTCAGGGTAGCGGGGGTCACAGATACGCAGTATTTT. This sequence joins TRBV2 and TRBJ2-3, with 9 positions matching TRBD2. There are 16 residues in the CDR3. Trimming cost V 6 bases and J 2 bases; bases outside gene matches: 9. In germline, CDR1 is SNHLY, CDR2 FYNNEI.

The sample holds many counts of this clonotype. The V gene is TRBV29-1, the J gene TRBJ2-7; D uncertain. Germline V gene sequence: CDR1 SQVTM, CDR2 ANQGSEA. V shed 5 bases and J shed 3 bases, with 14 bases lying between them. The CDR3 is 13 amino acids. The CDR3 reads CSVIRTADYEQYF. CDR3 nucleotides: TGCAGCGTTATTCGGACGGCCGACTACGAGCAGTACTTC.

The chain couples TRBV12-3 or TRBV12-4 to TRBJ2-7; perhaps TRBD2 as D (6 bases). Trimming took off 3 bases at V and 2 bases at J, with 8 bases between the two ends. The CDR3 loop spans 13 amino acids. This CDR3 is CASSFGGAYEQYF. CDR3 DNA sequence: TGTGCCAGCAGTTTCGGAGGGGCCTACGAGCAGTACTTC.

This clonotype was counted between two and nine times. V gene TRBV5-6 combines with J gene TRBJ2-2, with 7 bases that match TRBD2. The CDR3 sequence is 16 residues long. CDR1 and CDR2 (germline): SGHDT, YYEEEE. Losses at the gene ends were 2 bases for V and 2 bases for J; bases not matched to a gene: 6. The DNA for the CDR3 is TGTGCCAGCAGCTTTGGCGGGGGAGAAAACACCGGGGAGCTGTTTTTT. Its protein is CASSFGGGENTGELFF. Supplemented by reference TRBV5-6 and TRBJ2-2, the full variable domain reads DAGVTQSPTHLIKTRGQQVTLRCSPKSGHDTVSWYQQALGQGPQFIFQYYEEEERQRGNFPDRFSGHQFPNYSSELNVNALLLGDSALYLCASSFGGGENTGELFFGEGSRLTVL.